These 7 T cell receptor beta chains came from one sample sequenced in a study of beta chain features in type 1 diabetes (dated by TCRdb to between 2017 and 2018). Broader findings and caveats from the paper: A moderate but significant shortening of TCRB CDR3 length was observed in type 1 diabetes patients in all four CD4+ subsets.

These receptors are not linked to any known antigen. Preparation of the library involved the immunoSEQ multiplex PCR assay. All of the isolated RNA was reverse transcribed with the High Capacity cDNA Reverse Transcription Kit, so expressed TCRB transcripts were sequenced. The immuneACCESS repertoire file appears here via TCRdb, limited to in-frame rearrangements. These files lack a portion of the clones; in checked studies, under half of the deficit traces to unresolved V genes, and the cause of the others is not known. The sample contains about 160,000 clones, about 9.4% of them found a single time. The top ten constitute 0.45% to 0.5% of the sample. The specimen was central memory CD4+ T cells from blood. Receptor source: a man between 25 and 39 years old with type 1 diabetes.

As DNA, the CDR3 is TGCGCCAGCAGCTTGGTAACTAGCGGGACCTACGAGCAGTACTTC. Amino acids: CASSLVTSGTYEQYF. The chain carries TRBV5-1 and TRBJ2-5; 10 bases map to TRBD2. The J call may be incorrect, as the DNA end agrees better with TRBJ2-7. The length of the CDR3 is 15 residues. Germline CDR1 reads SGHRS; CDR2 reads YFSETQ.

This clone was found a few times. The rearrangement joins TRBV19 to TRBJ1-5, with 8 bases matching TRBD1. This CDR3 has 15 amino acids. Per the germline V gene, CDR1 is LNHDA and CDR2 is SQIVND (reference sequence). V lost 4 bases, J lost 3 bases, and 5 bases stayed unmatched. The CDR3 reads CASSTQGAFNQPQHF. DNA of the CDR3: TGTGCCAGTAGTACCCAGGGGGCTTTCAATCAGCCCCAGCATTTT.

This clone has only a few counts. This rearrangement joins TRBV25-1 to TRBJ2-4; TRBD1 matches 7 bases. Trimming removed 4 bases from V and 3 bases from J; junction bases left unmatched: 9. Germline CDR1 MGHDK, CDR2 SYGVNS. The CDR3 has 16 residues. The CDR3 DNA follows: TGTGCCAGCAGTGTGTCCAGGGGGAGCGACAAAAACATTCAGTACTTC. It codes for CASSVSRGSDKNIQYF.

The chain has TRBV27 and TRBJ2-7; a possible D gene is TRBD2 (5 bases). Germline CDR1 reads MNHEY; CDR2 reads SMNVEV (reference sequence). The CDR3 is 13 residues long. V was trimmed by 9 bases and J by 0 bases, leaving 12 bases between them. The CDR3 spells CAREDGSSYEQYF. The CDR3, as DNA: TGTGCCAGGGAGGACGGTTCCTCCTACGAGCAGTACTTC.

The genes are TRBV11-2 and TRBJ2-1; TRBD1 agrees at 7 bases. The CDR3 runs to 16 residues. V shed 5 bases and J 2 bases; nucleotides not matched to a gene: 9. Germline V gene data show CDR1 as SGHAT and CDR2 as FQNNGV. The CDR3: CASSRNTGDPYNEQFF. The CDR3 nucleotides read TGTGCCAGCAGCCGAAATACAGGGGACCCCTACAATGAGCAGTTCTTC.

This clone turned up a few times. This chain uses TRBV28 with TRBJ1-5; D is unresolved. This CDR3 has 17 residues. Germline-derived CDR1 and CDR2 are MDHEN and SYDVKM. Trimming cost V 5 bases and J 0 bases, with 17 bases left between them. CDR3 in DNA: TGTGCCAGCAGTCCGACACGGCGCTCAACTAGCAATCAGCCCCAGCATTTT. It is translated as CASSPTRRSTSNQPQHF.

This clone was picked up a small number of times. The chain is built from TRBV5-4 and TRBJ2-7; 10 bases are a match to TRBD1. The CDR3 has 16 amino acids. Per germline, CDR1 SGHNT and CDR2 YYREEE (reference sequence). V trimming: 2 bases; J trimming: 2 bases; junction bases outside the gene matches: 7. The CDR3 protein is CASSFPGQGPTYEQYF. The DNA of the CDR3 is TGTGCCAGCAGCTTCCCGGGACAGGGGCCAACCTACGAGCAGTACTTC.